These 3 T cell receptor beta chains originate from one sample sequenced in a study of T cell clonality in common variable immunodeficiency. Sequencing used immunoSEQ multiplex PCR; TCRdb keeps in-frame clones, though not all of them. Altogether 35,000 to 55,000 clones were found in the sample, and no singletons occur. The sample consisted of peripheral blood mononuclear cells. These receptors originate from a person aged 18 to 75 in good health.

This clone was seen many times. The CDR3 region is CASSRQVQETQYF. The CDR3 bases that were read are TGTGCCAGTAGTAGACAGGTTCAAGAGACC. The rearrangement links TRBV19 to TRBJ2-5, with D tentatively TRBD1 (6 bases). The read ends 3 residues shy of where the CDR3 ends; the end is completed using the germline J gene. The V end was cut by 4 bases, the J end by 2 bases, with 8 bases between. The CDR3 is made up of 13 amino acids. Germline loops: CDR1 LNHDA, CDR2 SQIVND (reference sequence).

This clone was recorded at least ten times. The sequenced fragment ends 3 residues before the CDR3 boundary, so the rest is inferred from the germline J gene. V usage is TRBV20-1 and J usage is TRBJ2-1; TRBD1 might be the D (5 bases). The CDR3 is 11 amino acids. The V end lost 5 bases, the J end lost 7 bases, and 9 bases lay between the germline ends. Germline-derived CDR1 and CDR2 are DFQATT and SNEGSKA (reference sequence). Partial CDR3 DNA: TGCAGTGCTCCCAAGGGGAATGAG. It yields the protein CSAPKGNE. The whole CDR3 region reads CSAPKGNEQFF.

This clone was seen ten or more times. The CDR3 end is not reached by the read, which stops 3 residues before it; the germline J gene fills it in. This rearrangement joins TRBV20-1 to TRBJ2-1; TRBD1 matches at 7 bases. This CDR3 contains 12 residues. J was trimmed by 8 bases and V by 6 bases; bases with no gene match: 7. CDR1 and CDR2 from the germline V gene are DFQATT and SNEGSKA (reference sequence). The CDR3 region is CSAQGQVDEQFF. Incomplete CDR3 DNA: TGCAGTGCACAAGGACAGGTCGATGAG.